This T cell receptor (beta chain) was found in a study of cytomegalovirus exposure and HLA in healthy donors. In the study overall: Earlier sequencing of about 179 million T cells yielded approximately 120 million unique TCR beta sequences.

V was shortened by 3 bases and J by 3 bases, with 10 bases between the two germline ends. In germline, CDR1 is LGHNA, CDR2 YSLEER. This CDR3 spans 14 amino acids. Study findings and constraints: Association of a missense DCLRE1C variant with TCR beta V- and J-gene trimming was reported in a later analysis.

A note on this clone: As yet, its antigen is unknown.

Primers for the PCR totalled 60 Vbeta and 13 Jbeta. Produced via immunoSEQ multiplex PCR; TCRdb's table is partial and in-frame only. The sample yields roughly 150,000 clones, 82% seen once. The clonotype comes from a man aged 25 to 40 in good health and CMV-seropositive. This sequence joins TRBV4-3 and TRBJ2-3; weak D call: TRBD1 (6 bases). Sample: PBMCs. CDR3 nucleotides: TGCGCCAGCAGCCAGGTACAGGGTACAGATACGCAGTATTTT. The encoded protein is CASSQVQGTDTQYF.